This T cell receptor (beta chain) was sequenced during a study of blood T cell repertoires in COVID-19. At the level of the study: T cells, B-cell-depleted T cells, or PBMCs supplied cDNA or gDNA.

The repertoire was sequenced with immunoSEQ multiplex PCR; TCRdb's copy has only in-frame clones and lacks some. The repertoire holds a few hundred thousand clones, with approximately 90% as singletons. The CDR3 loop spans 12 amino acids. The germline V and J ends were trimmed by 7 bases and 6 bases, with 13 bases remaining between them. Germline loops: CDR1 LGHNT, CDR2 FRNRAP. The clonotype comes from a man between 18 and 35 years old with COVID-19, enrolled during active disease. The sequenced material came from peripheral blood. The J gene is TRBJ2-7, the V gene TRBV12-5; D is undetermined. In nucleotides, the CDR3 is TGTGCTAGTGTCCCACCGGCGGCCGAGCAGTACTTC. This gives the protein CASVPPAAEQYF.